This TCR beta chain was observed in a study of T cells in Graves' hyperthyroidism and ophthalmopathy. The CDR3 runs to 15 residues. Germline lookup yields CDR1 SEHNR and CDR2 FQNEAQ (reference sequence). V lost 2 bases, J lost 4 bases, and 15 bases lay in between. In regard to this clonotype: The target antigen is unknown.

Overall study results and limits: In the blood, most expanded thyroid clonotypes above 0.001 appeared as well.

TCR beta CDR3 regions were amplified from RNA. The HTBI primer set was used in a first-round RT-PCR of the TCR CDR3. TCRdb recomputed calls from the multiplex PCR reads with MiXCR, one row per CDR3 protein. The sample gives around 300,000 distinct CDR3 sequences, approximately 15% of which show up once; roughly 25% is in the top ten. Stability of Graves' hyperthyroidism was defined as absent ophthalmopathy progression within 18 months. Hyperthyroidism had been newly diagnosed in patients aged 18 to 65, and its duration was under 2 months. Input material: blood. The source is a woman in her twenties or thirties with Graves' hyperthyroidism. The chain couples TRBV7-9 to TRBJ2-7; D is perhaps TRBD2 (6 bases). DNA for the CDR3: TGTGCCAGCAGCTTAAGCGGGCCCCCCTTTTACGAGCAGTACTTC. As protein: CASSLSGPPFYEQYF. The full variable domain, completed using reference TRBV7-9 and TRBJ2-7, is DTGVSQNPRHKITKRGQNVTFRCDPISEHNRLYWYRQTLGQGPEFLTYFQNEAQLEKSRLLSDRFSAERPKGSFSTLEIQRTEQGDSAMYLCASSLSGPPFYEQYFGPGTRLTVT.